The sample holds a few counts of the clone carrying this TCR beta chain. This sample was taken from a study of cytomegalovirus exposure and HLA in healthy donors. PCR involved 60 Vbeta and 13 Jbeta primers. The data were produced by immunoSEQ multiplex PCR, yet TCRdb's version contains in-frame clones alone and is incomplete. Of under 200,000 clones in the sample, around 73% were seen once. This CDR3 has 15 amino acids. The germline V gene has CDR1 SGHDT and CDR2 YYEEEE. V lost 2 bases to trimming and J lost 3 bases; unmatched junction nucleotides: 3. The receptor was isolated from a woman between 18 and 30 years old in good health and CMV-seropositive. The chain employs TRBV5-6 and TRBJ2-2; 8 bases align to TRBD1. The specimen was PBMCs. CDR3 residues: CASSFLQGDTGELFF. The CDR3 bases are TGTGCCAGCAGCTTTCTACAGGGGGACACCGGGGAGCTGTTTTTT.